These 32 T cell receptor beta chains were all obtained from the same sample, sequenced in a study of cytomegalovirus exposure and HLA in healthy donors. Use of 60 Vbeta and 13 Jbeta primers characterized the PCR. Repertoires were generated with immunoSEQ multiplex PCR, while TCRdb's copy carries only in-frame clones and drops some. The table shows some 150,000 clones, with 79% occurring only once. The sample was PBMCs. These receptors originate from a man in his fifties or sixties in good health and CMV-seropositive.

This clone was counted once. V is TRBV30 and J is TRBJ1-2; possibly TRBD1 for D (5 bases). The ends were cut back, 1 base at V and 2 bases at J, with 14 bases in the middle. Germline values: CDR1 GTSNPN, CDR2 SVGIG (reference sequence). This CDR3 is built from 15 residues. The CDR3 region has the DNA TGTGCCTGGAGTGGCCGTCAGGGATCAAACTATGGCTACACCTTC. Residues: CAWSGRQGSNYGYTF. The complete variable domain, with remaining parts taken from reference TRBV30 and TRBJ1-2, reads SQTIHQWPATLVQPVGSPLSLECTVEGTSNPNLYWYRQAAGRGLQLLFYSVGIGQISSEVPQNLSASRPQDRQFILSSKKLLLSDSGFYLCAWSGRQGSNYGYTFGSGTRLTVV.

The chain uses TRBV10-2 and TRBJ2-1; the match to TRBD2 covers 12 bases. Trimming cost V 4 bases and J 7 bases; bases outside gene matches: 5. This CDR3 region has 15 residues. CDR1 and CDR2 from the germline V gene are WSHSY and SAAADI. In nucleotides, the CDR3 is TGCGCCAGCAGTGGACTAGCGGGAGTGTCGAATGAGCAGTTCTTC. It encodes CASSGLAGVSNEQFF.

This chain connects TRBV2 to TRBJ1-2; D gene unclear. Germline V lookup: CDR1 SNHLY, CDR2 FYNNEI. The length of the CDR3 is 11 residues. Trimming took off 6 bases at V and 2 bases at J, with 4 bases between the two ends. CDR3: CASSSNYGYTF. The CDR3 DNA is TGTGCCAGCAGCTCGAACTATGGCTACACCTTC.

The chain uses TRBV6-1 and TRBJ2-7, with TRBD1 as a possible D gene (6 bases). V shed 2 bases and J shed 6 bases, with 17 bases lying between them. CDR1 and CDR2 from the germline V gene are MNHNS and SASEGT. The CDR3 is made up of 15 amino acids. The chain's CDR3 is CASSELHRVDGEQYF. The CDR3 bases are TGTGCCAGCAGTGAATTGCACAGGGTGGACGGCGAGCAGTACTTC.

The chain combines TRBV5-5 with TRBJ2-1; D gene ambiguous. Germline V gene data show CDR1 as SGHKS and CDR2 as YYEKEE (reference sequence). CDR3 length: 13 residues. V shed 0 bases and J shed 4 bases, with 5 bases lying between them. CDR3 in amino acids: CASSLGTYNEQFF. CDR3 nucleotides: TGTGCCAGCAGCTTGGGAACATACAATGAGCAGTTCTTC.

The sample holds one count of this clone. CDR3 DNA sequence: TGCGCCAGCAGACCGGGACTAGCGGGCTACGAGCAGTACTTC. It yields the protein CASRPGLAGYEQYF. The J gene is TRBJ2-5, the V gene TRBV10-2; 12 bases line up with TRBD2. Near its end, the DNA agrees better with TRBJ2-7, so the J call may be wrong. The CDR3 consists of 14 residues. Germline lookup yields CDR1 WSHSY and CDR2 SAAADI.

V and J are TRBV19 and TRBJ1-6; 9 bases map to TRBD1. This CDR3 has 14 residues. Germline CDR1 is LNHDA and CDR2 is SQIVND (reference sequence). V gave up 5 bases and J gave up 9 bases; unmatched junction bases: 5. CDR3 in DNA: TGTGCCAGTAGTGCAAGACAGGGGGGTTCACCCCTCCACTTT. Residues: CASSARQGGSPLHF.

The V gene is TRBV6-4, the J gene TRBJ1-2, with D maybe TRBD1 (5 bases). Deletions cut 8 bases from V and 4 bases from J, with 14 bases between. CDR1 and CDR2 (germline): MRHNA, SNTAGT. The CDR3 length is 13 residues. The CDR3 sequence: CASDPWGVYGYTF. For the CDR3, the DNA is TGTGCCAGCGACCCTTGGGGGGTCTATGGCTACACCTTC.

The CDR3 sequence is CASSLGASGHYEQYF. In DNA form, the CDR3 reads TGTGCCAGCAGCCTGGGGGCTAGCGGACACTACGAGCAGTACTTC. The chain uses TRBV7-6 and TRBJ2-7, with D possibly matching TRBD2 (7 bases). This CDR3 contains 15 residues. Germline CDR1 and CDR2: SGHVS and FNYEAQ. The V and J ends lost 5 bases and 3 bases respectively, with 17 bases between them.

DNA of the CDR3: TGCGCCAGCAGCTACACAGGGACCAACACTGAAGCTTTCTTT. Protein: CASSYTGTNTEAFF. This chain joins TRBV5-1 and TRBJ1-1; a weak D match, TRBD1 (6 bases). This CDR3 has 14 residues. Germline CDR1 is SGHRS and CDR2 is YFSETQ. Trimming took 3 bases from V and 2 from J, leaving 11 bases between them.

A few counts support this clone. This chain joins TRBV4-1 and TRBJ2-7; TRBD2 aligns across 10 bases. Germline V gene sequence: CDR1 MGHRA, CDR2 YSYEKL. V shed 4 bases, J shed 5 bases, and the junction held 5 bases outside the gene matches. The CDR3 is 14 residues long. CDR3 in DNA: TGCGCCAGCAGCCGGAGCGGGAGGGTAGACGAGCAGTACTTC. Amino acid sequence: CASSRSGRVDEQYF.

Worth noting for this clone: The junction does not match germline at one end; this may be a read error. The chain has TRBV7-9 and TRBJ2-7; the match to TRBD1 covers 7 bases. The CDR3 spans 16 residues. Germline assignment: CDR1 SEHNR and CDR2 FQNEAQ (reference sequence). The CDR3 region has the DNA TGTTCCAGCAGCTTAGGTGATCGGACAGGTTCCTACGAGCAGTACTTC. It encodes CSSSLGDRTGSYEQYF.

The V and J genes are TRBV5-1 and TRBJ1-1; D uncertain. V was pared by 0 bases and J by 4 bases, with 7 bases between. Germline CDR1 and CDR2: SGHRS and YFSETQ. CDR3 size: 13 residues. The CDR3 coding sequence is TGCGCCAGCAGCTTGGTGGCGGTCACTGAAGCTTTCTTT. It translates to CASSLVAVTEAFF.

The chain has TRBV13 and TRBJ2-2; D is perhaps TRBD2 (5 bases). In germline, CDR1 is PRHDT, CDR2 FYEKMQ (reference sequence). The CDR3 totals 15 residues. V lost 1 base and J lost 6, with 12 bases in between. CDR3 sequence: CASSLAGVGSGELFF. In DNA, the CDR3 is TGTGCCAGCAGCTTAGCCGGGGTAGGCTCCGGGGAGCTGTTTTTT.

V is TRBV6-5 and J is TRBJ1-1; D is perhaps TRBD1 (6 bases). CDR1 MNHEY and CDR2 SVGAGI come from the germline V gene. This CDR3 is built from 14 residues. The V gene lost 6 bases and the J gene lost 5 bases, with 16 bases spanning the gap. Here the CDR3 DNA reads TGTGCCAGCAGCCCTACTCAGGGGACGACTGAAGCTTTCTTT. This codes for CASSPTQGTTEAFF.

This chain uses TRBV7-6 with TRBJ1-3; 9 bases agree with TRBD1. The CDR3 loop spans 17 amino acids. J lost 0 bases, V lost 5 bases, and 8 bases had no gene match. The germline CDR1 and CDR2 sequences are SGHVS and FNYEAQ. The CDR3 region is CASSPQTGGYSGNTIYF. The CDR3 bases are TGTGCCAGCAGCCCCCAGACAGGGGGGTACTCTGGAAACACCATATATTTT.

Note on this clone: The junction departs from germline at one end; a sequencing error may be responsible. The chain combines TRBV7-9 with TRBJ2-1, with 9 bases that match TRBD2. The CDR3 runs to 19 residues. Germline lookup yields CDR1 SEHNR and CDR2 FQNEAQ (reference sequence). CDR3 nucleotide sequence: TGTTCCAGCAGCCAACCTAGTAAAGCTAGCGGGGACTCCTACAATGAGCAGTTCTTC. This encodes CSSSQPSKASGDSYNEQFF.

The chain uses TRBV27 and TRBJ2-1; 9 positions agree with TRBD2. Trimming removed 1 base from V and 0 bases from J; junction bases left unmatched: 4. CDR1 and CDR2 from the germline V gene are MNHEY and SMNVEV (reference sequence). The CDR3 contains 17 residues. DNA for the CDR3: TGTGCCAGCAGTTTATTTGGACTAGCGAGCTCCTACAATGAGCAGTTCTTC. Translation: CASSLFGLASSYNEQFF.

The chain employs TRBV5-1 and TRBJ2-1; 9 nucleotides line up with TRBD2. The CDR3 has 16 amino acids. The germline V gene has CDR1 SGHRS and CDR2 YFSETQ. The V gene end was trimmed by 5 bases and the J gene end by 4 bases; junction bases not matched to a gene: 10. The CDR3 bases are TGCGCCAGCAGTTTAGGGACTAGCAGCTTATACAATGAGCAGTTCTTC. It specifies CASSLGTSSLYNEQFF.

V and J are TRBV6-5 and TRBJ1-5, with 10 bases identical to TRBD1. CDR3 length: 16 residues. V dropped 4 bases and J dropped 4; count of bases not matched to a gene: 7. CDR1 and CDR2 from the germline V gene are MNHEY and SVGAGI. The chain's CDR3 is CASSSRQGAMNQPQHF. The CDR3 bases are TGTGCCAGCAGTTCAAGACAGGGGGCTATGAATCAGCCCCAGCATTTT.

In its sample, this clone was seen a few times. The chain carries TRBV6-1 and TRBJ1-2; 10 nucleotides agree with TRBD1. This CDR3 spans 14 amino acids. Germline V lookup: CDR1 MNHNS, CDR2 SASEGT. The V segment lost 5 bases and the J segment 7 bases; nucleotides outside the gene matches: 7. Here the CDR3 reads CASSSRQGARGYTF. The CDR3 nucleotides read TGTGCCAGCAGTTCCAGACAGGGGGCGCGTGGCTACACCTTC.

The genes are TRBV6-1 and TRBJ2-5, with 9 bases aligning to TRBD1. Trimming removed 5 bases from V and 5 bases from J; junction bases left unmatched: 6. In germline, CDR1 is MNHNS, CDR2 SASEGT. The CDR3 loop spans 14 amino acids. The CDR3: CASSRGQGWETQYF. In nucleotides, the CDR3 is TGTGCCAGCAGTAGGGGACAGGGCTGGGAGACCCAGTACTTC.

V usage is TRBV6-1 and J usage is TRBJ2-2; D unclear. Germline lookup yields CDR1 MNHNS and CDR2 SASEGT. This CDR3 is built from 14 residues. The V gene lost 5 bases and the J gene lost 6 bases, with 13 bases spanning the gap. CDR3 sequence reads: CASSFGVNAGELFF. In DNA form, the CDR3 reads TGTGCCAGCAGTTTCGGTGTAAACGCCGGGGAGCTGTTTTTT.

This CDR3 reads CASSQGYAVNEQFF. In DNA form, the CDR3 reads TGCGCCAGCAGCCAAGGATATGCAGTGAATGAGCAGTTCTTC. The V call is TRBV4-1, the J call TRBJ2-1, with D uncertain. This CDR3 region has 14 residues. Germline CDR1 reads MGHRA; CDR2 reads YSYEKL. The V end was cut by 1 base, the J end by 7 bases, with 11 bases between.

The chain couples TRBV2 to TRBJ1-4; TRBD1 aligns across 7 bases. Losses at the gene ends were 3 bases for V and 6 bases for J; bases not matched to a gene: 7. Germline V gene data show CDR1 as SNHLY and CDR2 as FYNNEI. The length of the CDR3 is 15 residues. The CDR3 DNA follows: TGTGCCAGCAGTGAGCAGGGGGGCGCGTATGAAAAACTGTTTTTT. Translation gives CASSEQGGAYEKLFF. Variable domain in full (rest from reference TRBV2 and TRBJ1-4): EPEVTQTPSHQVTQMGQEVILRCVPISNHLYFYWYRQILGQKVEFLVSFYNNEISEKSEIFDDQFSVERPDGSNFTLKIRSTKLEDSAMYFCASSEQGGAYEKLFFGSGTQLSVL.

The chain has TRBV5-4 and TRBJ2-7, with 9 bases matching TRBD2. The CDR3 consists of 15 residues. The ends lost 4 bases at V and 3 bases at J; junction bases unmatched: 8. Germline V lookup: CDR1 SGHNT, CDR2 YYREEE (reference sequence). CDR3 coding DNA: TGTGCCAGCAGCCCGGGGGGGCGGGAGGGCTACGAGCAGTACTTC. Protein product: CASSPGGREGYEQYF.

The gene calls are TRBV19 and TRBJ1-5, with D possibly TRBD1 on 5 matching bases. V lost 8 bases and J 7 bases, leaving 18 bases between the germline ends. Per germline, CDR1 LNHDA and CDR2 SQIVND (reference sequence). This CDR3 region has 14 residues. The CDR3 DNA sequence: TGTGCCAGTGGCGGGACCCTGAGGGGCCAGCCCCAGCATTTT. Translating it yields CASGGTLRGQPQHF.

The gene calls are TRBV7-8 and TRBJ1-1; 7 bases align to TRBD1. Germline-derived CDR1 and CDR2 are SGHVS and FQNEAQ. The junction had 10 bases not matched to a gene; V was cut back by 5 bases and J by 1 base. The CDR3 loop spans 16 amino acids. The CDR3 bases are TGTGCCAGCAGCCCCACGAGGGACAGCGGGAACACTGAAGCTTTCTTT. Residues: CASSPTRDSGNTEAFF.

The CDR3 here is CASSPWRQGDQPQHF. The CDR3 nucleotides read TGTGCCAGCAGCCCATGGAGACAGGGGGATCAGCCCCAGCATTTT. J is TRBJ1-5 and V is TRBV14, with 9 bases matching TRBD1. The V gene's germline CDR1 is SGHDN and CDR2 FVKESK. CDR3 size: 15 residues. The ends lost 4 bases at V and 5 bases at J; junction bases unmatched: 6.

This chain links TRBV19 with TRBJ1-2; D is undetermined. Germline V gene sequence: CDR1 LNHDA, CDR2 SQIVND (reference sequence). V lost 5 bases and J 2 bases, leaving 6 bases between the germline ends. The CDR3 is 12 residues long. Written as DNA, the CDR3 is TGTGCCAGTAGTCGCAGGAACTATGGCTACACCTTC. It encodes CASSRRNYGYTF.

This clone was detected only once. This chain uses TRBV9 with TRBJ2-1; 10 positions agree with TRBD1. CDR1 and CDR2 from the germline V gene are SGDLS and YYNGEE. V was clipped by 4 bases and J by 7 bases; unmatched bases: 8. The CDR3 contains 15 residues. The DNA of the CDR3 is TGTGCCAGCAGCCCACGGACAGGGGGTCCGAATGAGCAGTTCTTC. It codes for CASSPRTGGPNEQFF. Together with reference TRBV9 and TRBJ2-1, the CDR3 gives the full variable domain: DSGVTQTPKHLITATGQRVTLRCSPRSGDLSVYWYQQSLDQGLQFLIQYYNGEERAKGNILERFSAQQFPDLHSELNLSSLELGDSALYFCASSPRTGGPNEQFFGPGTRLTVL.

The chain has TRBV13 and TRBJ2-5; possibly TRBD1 for D (6 bases). Germline CDR1 is PRHDT and CDR2 is FYEKMQ (reference sequence). V lost 8 bases to trimming and J lost 3 bases, with 10 bases between them. The CDR3 length is 12 residues. The CDR3 here is CASQRQEETQYF. In nucleotides, the CDR3 is TGTGCCAGCCAGAGACAGGAAGAGACCCAGTACTTC.